Shown below are 31 T cell receptor beta chains from a single sample sequenced in a study of blood T cells in healthy people across ages. Primers used in a second PCR of roughly 6 to 11 cycles were a sample-barcoded 5' primer and a J-beta primer mix. TCRdb reprocessed the 5' RACE reads via MiXCR and lists one record per CDR3 protein. The table lists some 1,800,000 distinct CDR3 sequences, 30% to 40% of them singletons, with 20% to 25% in the top ten. Sequencing input: blood. The receptors were gathered from a human donor in good health.

The V and J genes are TRBV29-1 and TRBJ1-2; a possible D gene is TRBD1 (5 bases). The V gene's germline CDR1 is SQVTM and CDR2 ANQGSEA. This CDR3 is 15 amino acids long. The V and J ends lost 1 base and 3 bases respectively, with 15 bases between them. The CDR3 bases are TGCAGCGTTGAAGTGGGGACCTATAGGGACTATGGCTACACCTTC. Translated: CSVEVGTYRDYGYTF.

This clonotype was recorded a few times. The rearrangement links TRBV28 to TRBJ2-5; 8 nucleotides align to TRBD2. CDR3 length equals 15 residues. Germline loops: CDR1 MDHEN, CDR2 SYDVKM. J was trimmed by 7 bases and V by 3 bases; bases with no gene match: 10. For the CDR3, the DNA is TGTGCCAGCAGTTTGGGAGCGGGGGCCTCAGGGACCCAGTACTTC. Translated: CASSLGAGASGTQYF.

The CDR3: CATSRDRRVRSSPLHF. CDR3 bases: TGTGCCACCAGCAGAGATCGAAGGGTCCGGAGCTCACCCCTCCACTTT. The chain links TRBV15 to TRBJ1-6; D unresolved. The CDR3 runs to 16 residues. Trimming shortened V by 0 bases and J by 10 bases, and 16 bases separated the two germline ends. Germline CDR1 is LNHNV and CDR2 is YYDKDF (reference sequence).

The chain joins TRBV20-1 to TRBJ2-5; possible D gene TRBD2, 7 bases. The CDR3 is 15 residues long. CDR1 DFQATT and CDR2 SNEGSKA come from the germline V gene (reference sequence). Trimming removed 2 bases at V and 3 bases at J, with 16 bases between. CDR3 DNA sequence: TGCAGTGCTAGAAAGGGGGGGCGAAACGAAGAGACCCAGTACTTC. This sequence encodes CSARKGGRNEETQYF.

This clonotype was observed a few times. CDR3 nucleotides: TGTGCCAGCAGCCCCTTCTCGGGCACTCTTTACTCTGGGGCCAACGTCCTGACTTTC. It encodes CASSPFSGTLYSGANVLTF. The V and J genes are TRBV13 and TRBJ2-6; unclear D gene. Germline V gives CDR1 PRHDT, CDR2 FYEKMQ (reference sequence). V was shortened by 5 bases and J by 0 bases, with 20 bases between the two germline ends. The CDR3 contains 19 residues.

In its sample, this clonotype was seen a few times. The chain is built from TRBV29-1 and TRBJ2-7, with 8 bases fitting TRBD1. There are 14 residues in the CDR3. Germline trimming cut 6 bases from V and 4 bases from J; bases unmatched to any gene: 11. Germline V lookup: CDR1 SQVTM, CDR2 ANQGSEA. CDR3 region: CSVGQRQGLYEQYF. The CDR3 coding sequence is TGCAGCGTCGGGCAAAGACAGGGGTTGTACGAGCAGTACTTC.

This clonotype showed up many times. The junction departs from the called germline gene at one end, perhaps through a read error. The chain carries TRBV7-3 and TRBJ2-5; D uncertain. This CDR3 comprises 13 residues. CDR1 is SGHTA, CDR2 FQGTGA, per germline. The CDR3 spells CASSLTPQETQYF. The CDR3 DNA is TGCGCCAGCAGCTTAACCCCTCAAGAGACCCAGTACTTC.

The chain is built from TRBV21-1 and TRBJ2-4; the tabulated D call, TRBD1, remains unverified against the DNA. The DNA end is a closer match to TRBJ2-7, so the J assignment may be wrong. TRBV21-1 is an annotated pseudogene. The CDR3 length is 16 residues. This CDR3 is CAPSLPVGQPLYEQYF. The CDR3 DNA follows: TGTGCCCCCTCTCTTCCCGTCGGACAGCCTTTGTACGAGCAGTACTTC.

The chain is built from TRBV4-3 and TRBJ2-1, with D uncertain. The germline V and J ends were trimmed by 1 base and 8 bases, with 15 bases remaining between them. Germline V CDR1 and CDR2: LGHNA, YSLEER. The CDR3 loop spans 15 amino acids. The CDR3 is CASSQGAVIYDEQFF. The CDR3 DNA reads as TGCGCCAGCAGCCAAGGGGCCGTTATTTACGATGAGCAGTTCTTC.

This clonotype appeared many times. V is TRBV29-1 and J is TRBJ2-7; weak D call: TRBD1 (5 bases). V lost 5 bases, J lost 2 bases, and 7 bases lay in between. The CDR3 loop spans 11 amino acids. Germline V CDR1 and CDR2: SQVTM, ANQGSEA. This chain's CDR3 is CSVSTAYEQYF. The CDR3 DNA is TGCAGCGTTTCGACAGCCTACGAGCAGTACTTC.

V usage is TRBV9 and J usage is TRBJ2-1; 9 bases are a match to TRBD1. CDR3 length: 16 amino acids. CDR1 SGDLS and CDR2 YYNGEE come from the germline V gene. J lost 4 bases, V lost 3 bases, and 8 bases had no gene match. In nucleotides, the CDR3 is TGTGCCAGCAGCGGGAAAAAGACAGGGGGATACAATGAGCAGTTCTTC. This gives the protein CASSGKKTGGYNEQFF.

This clonotype was picked up a small number of times. The chain employs TRBV6-5 and TRBJ1-2; D perhaps matches TRBD1 (6 bases). The CDR3 is made up of 13 amino acids. V was shortened by 4 bases and J by 7 bases, with 13 bases between the two germline ends. Germline CDR1 and CDR2: MNHEY and SVGAGI. For the CDR3, the DNA is TGTGCCAGCAGTTTAGAAGGGGGGTTTGGCTACACCTTC. It codes for CASSLEGGFGYTF.

This chain links TRBV6-1 with TRBJ2-3; D is uncertain. CDR1 and CDR2 from the germline V gene are MNHNS and SASEGT. V lost 2 bases and J lost 2, with 17 bases in between. The CDR3 has 17 residues. The chain's CDR3 is CASSESKVLTLTDTQYF. CDR3 DNA sequence: TGTGCCAGCAGTGAAAGTAAGGTCCTAACACTCACAGATACGCAGTATTTT.

The J gene is TRBJ2-3, the V gene TRBV7-2; no firm D call. The germline V gene encodes CDR1 SGHTA and CDR2 FQGNSA. CDR3 length: 14 amino acids. Trimming left V 5 bases short and J 6 bases short, with 15 bases between. The CDR3, as DNA: TGTGCCAGCAGCCCCACGCGAGGTCGGGATACGCAGTATTTT. It specifies CASSPTRGRDTQYF.

This chain uses TRBV27 with TRBJ1-5; 7 bases match TRBD1. The CDR3 spans 14 residues. Germline assignment: CDR1 MNHEY and CDR2 SMNVEV (reference sequence). Trimming removed 4 bases from V and 3 bases from J; junction bases left unmatched: 3. The CDR3 sequence: CASSSQGNNQPQHF. CDR3 coding DNA: TGTGCCAGCAGTTCACAGGGGAACAATCAGCCCCAGCATTTT.

This clonotype was detected a few times. V is TRBV6-6 and J is TRBJ2-4; TRBD2 matches 8 bases. Losses at the gene ends were 8 bases for V and 0 bases for J; bases not matched to a gene: 9. Germline V gives CDR1 MNHNY, CDR2 SVGAGI (reference sequence). The CDR3 extends over 16 amino acids. The CDR3, as DNA: TGTGCCAGCGGTTCCGGGAGGGCGCTAGCCAAAAACATTCAGTACTTC. Translated: CASGSGRALAKNIQYF.

The rearrangement uses TRBV27 and TRBJ2-7; D is possibly TRBD1 or TRBD2 (5 bases each). Germline CDR1 and CDR2: MNHEY and SMNVEV (reference sequence). V dropped 6 bases and J dropped 5 bases, with 14 bases sitting between them. The length of the CDR3 is 13 residues. The CDR3 nucleotides are TGTGCCAGCAGATCTCTACGGGGCCACGAGCAGTACTTC. Encoded protein: CASRSLRGHEQYF.

This clonotype was counted at least ten times. Relative to the germline gene, one junction end is altered; a read error may explain this. The V and J genes are TRBV18 and TRBJ2-5; tentative D call: TRBD2 (6 bases). The CDR3 runs 13 residues. CDR1 is KGHSH and CDR2 is LQKENI in the germline V gene. This CDR3 reads CASSPPRGETQYF. The CDR3 DNA is TGCGCCAGCAGCCCCCCGCGGGGAGAGACCCAGTACTTC.

The genes are TRBV5-1 and TRBJ1-5; D may be TRBD1 (5 bases). Between the trimmed V and J ends, which lost 1 base and 3 bases, there was a span of 11 bases. Per the germline V gene, CDR1 is SGHRS and CDR2 is YFSETQ. This CDR3 is 15 amino acids long. DNA for the CDR3: TGCGCCAGCAGCTTGATTCCTGGGACCAATCAGCCCCAGCATTTT. Translated, it gives CASSLIPGTNQPQHF.

This clonotype has more than one count but fewer than ten. The rearrangement links TRBV4-3 to TRBJ1-1; D possibly corresponds to TRBD1 (5 bases). The CDR3 loop spans 14 amino acids. Per the germline V gene, CDR1 is LGHNA and CDR2 is YSLEER. V was trimmed by 3 bases and J by 10 bases, leaving 18 bases between them. CDR3 coding DNA: TGCGCCAGCAGCCAGGACATTCTGGCAAGGCGAGCTTTCTTT. Translated, it gives CASSQDILARRAFF.

The chain recombines TRBV4-3 with TRBJ1-4; no clear D. Germline V gene data show CDR1 as LGHNA and CDR2 as YSLEER. This CDR3 contains 18 residues. The V gene lost 1 base and the J gene lost 2 bases, with 17 bases spanning the gap. CDR3 DNA sequence: TGCGCCAGCAGCCAAGGTTATTCCAGCAGGCGTACTAATGAAAAACTGTTTTTT. This codes for CASSQGYSSRRTNEKLFF.

This clonotype was picked up a small number of times. The chain combines TRBV5-1 with TRBJ2-7, with D tentatively TRBD1 or TRBD2 (5 bases each). This CDR3 comprises 15 residues. Germline values: CDR1 SGHRS, CDR2 YFSETQ. The germline V and J ends were trimmed by 0 bases and 3 bases, with 13 bases remaining between them. As DNA, the CDR3 is TGCGCCAGCAGCTTGGATGGGACGGCATTCTACGAGCAGTACTTC. Residues: CASSLDGTAFYEQYF.

V is TRBV6-2 or TRBV6-3 and J is TRBJ2-1; 7 bases are a match to TRBD1. CDR1 MNHEY and CDR2 SVGEGT come from the germline V gene. Trimming at V came to 7 bases and at J to 8 bases, leaving 14 bases not matched to a gene. The CDR3 runs to 15 residues. The CDR3 protein is CASTNPQTGSDEQFF. As DNA, the CDR3 is TGTGCCAGCACTAACCCCCAGACAGGGAGCGATGAGCAGTTCTTC.

This clonotype has just a few counts. The chain uses TRBV10-3 and TRBJ2-6, with D possibly called TRBD1 or TRBD2 (5 bases each). Germline V gene sequence: CDR1 ENHRY, CDR2 SYGVKD. With 6 bases removed from V and 1 base from J, the gap between germline ends came to 13 bases. The CDR3 covers 16 residues. The CDR3 region is CAISRDGVSGANVLTF. In DNA form, the CDR3 reads TGTGCCATCAGCCGGGACGGTGTGTCTGGGGCCAACGTCCTGACTTTC.

The chain is built from TRBV9 and TRBJ1-4; D unclear. CDR1 is SGDLS, CDR2 YYNGEE, per germline. The CDR3 is 15 residues long. The V end was cut by 3 bases, the J end by 4 bases, with 13 bases between. The CDR3, as DNA: TGTGCCAGCAGCGCCCACCAGACGATTAATGAAAAACTGTTTTTT. This encodes CASSAHQTINEKLFF.

This clonotype was detected ten times or more. The chain uses TRBV4-2 and TRBJ2-3; D is unclear. Germline V gene lookup returns CDR1 LGHNA and CDR2 YNFKEQ. Trimming cost V 4 bases and J 6 bases, with 11 bases left between them. The CDR3 contains 13 residues. CDR3 DNA sequence: TGTGCCAGCAGCCCCCGCCTCGGTGATACGCAGTATTTT. Translating gives CASSPRLGDTQYF.

The chain links TRBV20-1 to TRBJ2-7; possibly TRBD2 for D (6 bases). The CDR3 runs 13 residues. V shed 6 bases and J shed 7 bases, with 19 bases lying between them. Germline V gene lookup returns CDR1 DFQATT and CDR2 SNEGSKA (reference sequence). CDR3 in amino acids: CSAPTRPRTEQYF. In DNA form, the CDR3 reads TGCAGTGCCCCGACTAGGCCGAGAACGGAGCAGTACTTC.

This clonotype was counted only a few times. The V gene is TRBV6-6, the J gene TRBJ1-1; D is undetermined. The CDR3 sequence is 14 residues long. With 5 bases removed from V and 0 bases from J, the gap between germline ends came to 10 bases. Germline CDR1 reads MNHNY; CDR2 reads SVGAGI (reference sequence). The CDR3 spells CASSPRQLNTEAFF. In DNA, the CDR3 is TGTGCCAGCAGTCCACGACAATTGAACACTGAAGCTTTCTTT.

The chain carries TRBV5-1 and TRBJ1-1; the D is unclear. CDR3 length: 14 residues. V was shortened by 4 bases and J by 7 bases, with 17 bases between the two germline ends. Germline-derived CDR1 and CDR2 are SGHRS and YFSETQ. The CDR3, as DNA: TGCGCCAGCAGCCGAGCCAACGAAGCCAGTGAAGCTTTCTTT. This sequence encodes CASSRANEASEAFF.

CDR3 protein: CSARDQSRNYEQYF. The CDR3 nucleotides read TGCAGTGCTAGAGATCAATCCCGAAACTACGAGCAGTACTTC. The V and J genes are TRBV20-1 and TRBJ2-7; no definite D call. The germline V gene encodes CDR1 DFQATT and CDR2 SNEGSKA (reference sequence). Trimming took 0 bases from V and 3 from J, leaving 12 bases between them. The CDR3 has 14 residues.

This sequence joins TRBV28 and TRBJ1-2; 7 nucleotides match TRBD1. The germline V gene encodes CDR1 MDHEN and CDR2 SYDVKM. CDR3 length: 17 residues. V was clipped by 3 bases and J by 2 bases; unmatched bases: 12. CDR3 amino acids: CASSLHYPGQKNYGYTF. CDR3 coding DNA: TGTGCCAGCAGTTTGCACTACCCGGGACAGAAAAACTATGGCTACACCTTC.